This record concerns one TCR beta chain sequence. Antigen: not known. This entry is derived from a study of T-cell memory formation after mild COVID-19. Whole-study context: TCR clusters largely stayed donor specific.

The CDR3 is made up of 15 amino acids. CDR1 is MDHEN, CDR2 SYDVKM, per germline. V was pared by 5 bases and J by 1 base, with 2 bases of the junction left unmatched. TCRdb processed the 5' RACE reads anew with MiXCR; each CDR3 protein has one entry. The sample carries roughly 260,000 distinct CDR3 sequences, about a sixth recorded once. Whole-study results and caveats: Largely, contracting CD4+ clones fell within CM and EM, and contracting CD8+ clones within EMRA. Contracting clones from day 15 to 85 had balanced CD4/CD8; later expanders favoured CD4+.

What was sequenced was PBMCs or a T cell subset sorted from them (not recorded which). V and J are TRBV28 and TRBJ2-2; 9 bases match TRBD2. This TCR was sampled from a young man who had mild COVID-19 (a few samples of this study predate the infection). Cell type and time point are not known. The CDR3 DNA is TGTGCCAGCAGTCGGACTAGCGAGAACACCGGGGAGCTGTTTTTT. Its translation: CASSRTSENTGELFF.